The text below deals with one T cell receptor beta chain. The sample is drawn from a study of control samples from healthy donors and cancer patients. Produced via immunoSEQ multiplex PCR; TCRdb's table is partial and in-frame only. Here the sample spans about 82,000 clones, more than 70% being singletons. The CDR3 runs 13 residues. From germline, CDR1 is SQVTM and CDR2 ANQGSEA. V shed 7 bases and J 4 bases; nucleotides not matched to a gene: 8. The receptor comes from a man aged 45-60 years in good health. Sequencing was done on a sample of blood. The chain uses TRBV29-1 and TRBJ1-1, with TRBD1 matching over 8 bases. This chain's CDR3 is CSGNQGAGTEAFF. The CDR3 coding sequence is TGCAGCGGCAACCAGGGGGCGGGCACTGAAGCTTTCTTT. Drawing the rest from reference TRBV29-1 and TRBJ1-1, the complete variable domain is SAVISQKPSRDICQRGTSLTIQCQVDSQVTMMFWYRQQPGQSLTLIATANQGSEATYESGFVIDKFPISRPNLTFSTLTVSNMSPEDSSIYLCSGNQGAGTEAFFGQGTRLTVV.